This T cell receptor beta chain is drawn from a study of blood T cell repertoires in COVID-19. V lost 0 bases, J lost 9 bases, and 10 bases lay in between. The CDR3 spans 13 residues. Germline V gene sequence: CDR1 SGHDT, CDR2 YYEEEE. The assay was immunoSEQ multiplex PCR, and TCRdb's table has in-frame clones only and misses some. This table has a few hundred thousand clones, 82% appearing once. Recovered Cohort 3 donors showed two negative PCRs, clearance, or symptom resolution. The J gene is TRBJ1-5, the V gene TRBV5-6, with D perhaps TRBD1 (5 bases). Source material: PBMCs or T cells enriched from blood (not recorded which). This clonotype was sampled from a woman in her sixties who had recovered from COVID-19. CDR3 sequence reads: CASSLDRGMPQHF. CDR3 bases: TGTGCCAGCAGCTTGGATAGGGGTATGCCCCAGCATTTT.